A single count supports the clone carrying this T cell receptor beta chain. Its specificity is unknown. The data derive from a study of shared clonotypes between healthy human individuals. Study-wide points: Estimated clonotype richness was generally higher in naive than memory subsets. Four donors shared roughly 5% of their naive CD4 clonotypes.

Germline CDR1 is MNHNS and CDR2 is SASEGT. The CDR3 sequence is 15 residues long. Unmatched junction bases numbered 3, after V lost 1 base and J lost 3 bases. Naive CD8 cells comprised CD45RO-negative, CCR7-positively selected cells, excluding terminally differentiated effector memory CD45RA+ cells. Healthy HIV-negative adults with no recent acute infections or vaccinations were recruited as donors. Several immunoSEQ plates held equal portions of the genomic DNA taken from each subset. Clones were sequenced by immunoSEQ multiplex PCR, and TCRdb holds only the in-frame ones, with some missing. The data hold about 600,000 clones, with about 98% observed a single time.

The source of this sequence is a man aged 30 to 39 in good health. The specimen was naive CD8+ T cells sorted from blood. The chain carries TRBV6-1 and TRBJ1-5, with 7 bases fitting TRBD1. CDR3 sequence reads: CASSEEGAANQPQHF. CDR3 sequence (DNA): TGTGCCAGCAGTGAAGAGGGGGCGGCCAATCAGCCCCAGCATTTT.